These T cell receptor beta chains were read from a single sample in a study of blood T cell repertoires in COVID-19. Libraries were prepared by immunoSEQ multiplex PCR; TCRdb keeps only in-frame clonotypes and omits some of them. The sample shows a few hundred thousand clones, 75% to 90% of them seen only once. Source material: PBMCs or T cells enriched from blood (not recorded which). The receptors here all came from a woman between 50 and 59 years old who had recovered from COVID-19. Both conserved end residues are part of each CDR3. Fields, in order: CDR3 protein, V gene, clone size, D gene. A D gene is named only where the DNA matches it firmly. Clone size is stated in some rows and not others, as once, few, many or a class when expanded.

CAWSNGNPGPQHF,TRBV30,few,-
CASSSGTSDSYNEQFF,TRBV5-1,-,TRBD2
CASSLALASEQYF,TRBV7-2,-,-
CASSVTGTASYNEQFF,TRBV2,-,-
CASRPGTGFETQYF,TRBV5-5,few,TRBD1
CASSMRGQGSGYTF,TRBV19,-,-
CASSQDVGLRGSPLHF,TRBV4-1,-,-
CASSQKGQFSSYNEQFF,TRBV4-2,few,-
CASSSDRGEQFF,TRBV11-1,-,-
CASSVDRVLKTEAFF,TRBV11-1,-,TRBD1
CASSLNFLGGEKLFF,TRBV27,-,-
CASSETGGAMGTEAFF,TRBV19,-,TRBD1
CASRGQTNTGELFF,TRBV5-1,-,TRBD1
CASSSQVRDPLTEAFF,TRBV5-6,-,-
CASSDRPGGGDTQYF,TRBV25-1,-,-
CASSVVELGYNEQFF,TRBV9,once,-
CAISSRERYNEQFF,TRBV10-3,-,TRBD2
CASSYTTGSSGYTF,TRBV6-5,-,-
CASSPTSGAYNEQFF,TRBV14,-,TRBD2
CASSGPGGYEQYF,TRBV6-2/TRBV6-3,-,-
CASSPMTGGSTGELFF,TRBV18,-,TRBD1
CASSSGLAGDGEQFF,TRBV5-1,-,TRBD2
CSVEDRIKNTEAFF,TRBV29-1,-,TRBD1
CASSSAGSRDEKLFF,TRBV5-1,-,-
CAWSSTLQPQHF,TRBV30,-,-
CASSTGTGGNTEAFF,TRBV7-9,-,TRBD1
CASSQDWTAYEQYF,TRBV4-2,-,-
CATALADGSTDTQYF,TRBV7-6,-,TRBD2
CASSQGRDQPQHF,TRBV14,-,-
CASSVIPRIQGNNYGYTF,TRBV10-2,-,-
CATSGLGGTGANVLTF,TRBV15,once,TRBD2
CASNPGGGRYNEQFF,TRBV7-8,few,TRBD2
CASGLQGLYTF,TRBV5-6,-,-
CASSRYRSSYEQYF,TRBV13,-,-
CASREGLAGHNEQFF,TRBV7-2,-,TRBD2
CASSQGQGENNSPLHF,TRBV5-4,-,TRBD1
CASSLVQAYEQYF,TRBV7-2,-,-
CASSWDGRVKDTQYF,TRBV5-1,-,TRBD2
CASTRREVLGTEAFF,TRBV11-2,-,-
CASSLGQGAYNEQFF,TRBV5-8,few,TRBD1